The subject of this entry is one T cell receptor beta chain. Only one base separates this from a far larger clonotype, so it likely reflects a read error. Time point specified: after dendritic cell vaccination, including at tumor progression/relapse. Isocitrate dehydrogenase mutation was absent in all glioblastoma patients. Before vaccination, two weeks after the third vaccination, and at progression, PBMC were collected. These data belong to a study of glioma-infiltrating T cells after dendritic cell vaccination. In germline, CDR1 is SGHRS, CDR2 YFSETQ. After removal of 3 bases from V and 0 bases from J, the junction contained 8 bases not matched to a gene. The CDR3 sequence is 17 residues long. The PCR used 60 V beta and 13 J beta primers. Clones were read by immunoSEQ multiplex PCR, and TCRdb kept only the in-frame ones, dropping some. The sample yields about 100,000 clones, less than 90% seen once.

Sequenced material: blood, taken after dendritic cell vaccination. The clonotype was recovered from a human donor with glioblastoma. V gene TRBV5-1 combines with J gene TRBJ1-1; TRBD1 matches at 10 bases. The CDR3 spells CASSYDRGPDMNTEAFF. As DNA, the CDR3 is TGCGCCAGCAGCTATGACAGGGGGCCTGATATGAACACTGAAGCTTTCTTT. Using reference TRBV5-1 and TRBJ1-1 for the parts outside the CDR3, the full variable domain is KAGVTQTPRYLIKTRGQQVTLSCSPISGHRSVSWYQQTPGQGLQFLFEYFSETQRNKGNFPGRFSGRQFSNSRSEMNVSTLELGDSALYLCASSYDRGPDMNTEAFFGQGTRLTVV.